This T cell receptor beta chain derives from a study of neurological immune-mediated disorders. This clonotype showed up many times. The antigen is not known. With 10-nucleotide random UMIs included, cDNA was synthesized by 5'RACE. Every sequencing run produced over 160 million TCR-beta sequences that came from 15-18 subjects. Each CDR3 protein is one row after TCRdb ran MiXCR on the 5' RACE reads. This sample has about 84,000 distinct CDR3 sequences, with around a tenth found just once. A total of 2 million PBMCs stored at -80 degrees C provided the unsorted libraries. General observations from the study: Multiple sclerosis, the disease with the least TCR clonal expansion, fell below healthy controls, whereas HTLV-1-associated myelopathy showed the most.

From germline, CDR1 is SGDLS and CDR2 YYNGEE. Trimming removed 0 bases from V and 1 base from J, with 12 bases in between. This CDR3 has 16 residues. The J gene is TRBJ2-3, the V gene TRBV9; D is possibly TRBD2 (7 bases). The sample consisted of PBMCs. The TCR sequence derives from a man aged 35 to 55 in good health. In DNA, the CDR3 is TGTGCCAGCAGCGTAGGAGAGGGGGGGGGCACAGATACGCAGTATTTT. This gives the protein CASSVGEGGGTDTQYF.